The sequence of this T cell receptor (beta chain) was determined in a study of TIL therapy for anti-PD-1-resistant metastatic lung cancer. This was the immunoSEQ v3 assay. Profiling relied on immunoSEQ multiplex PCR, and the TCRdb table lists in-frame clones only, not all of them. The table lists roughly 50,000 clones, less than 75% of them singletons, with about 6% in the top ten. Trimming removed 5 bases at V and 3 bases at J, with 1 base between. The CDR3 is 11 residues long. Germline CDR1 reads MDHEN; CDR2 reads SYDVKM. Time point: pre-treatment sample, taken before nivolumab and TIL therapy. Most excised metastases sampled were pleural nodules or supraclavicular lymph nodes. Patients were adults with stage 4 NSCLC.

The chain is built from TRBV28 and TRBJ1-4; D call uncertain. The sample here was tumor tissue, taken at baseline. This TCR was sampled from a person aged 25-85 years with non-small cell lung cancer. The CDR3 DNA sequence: TGTGCCAGCAGTCCTAATGAAAAACTGTTTTTT. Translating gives CASSPNEKLFF.